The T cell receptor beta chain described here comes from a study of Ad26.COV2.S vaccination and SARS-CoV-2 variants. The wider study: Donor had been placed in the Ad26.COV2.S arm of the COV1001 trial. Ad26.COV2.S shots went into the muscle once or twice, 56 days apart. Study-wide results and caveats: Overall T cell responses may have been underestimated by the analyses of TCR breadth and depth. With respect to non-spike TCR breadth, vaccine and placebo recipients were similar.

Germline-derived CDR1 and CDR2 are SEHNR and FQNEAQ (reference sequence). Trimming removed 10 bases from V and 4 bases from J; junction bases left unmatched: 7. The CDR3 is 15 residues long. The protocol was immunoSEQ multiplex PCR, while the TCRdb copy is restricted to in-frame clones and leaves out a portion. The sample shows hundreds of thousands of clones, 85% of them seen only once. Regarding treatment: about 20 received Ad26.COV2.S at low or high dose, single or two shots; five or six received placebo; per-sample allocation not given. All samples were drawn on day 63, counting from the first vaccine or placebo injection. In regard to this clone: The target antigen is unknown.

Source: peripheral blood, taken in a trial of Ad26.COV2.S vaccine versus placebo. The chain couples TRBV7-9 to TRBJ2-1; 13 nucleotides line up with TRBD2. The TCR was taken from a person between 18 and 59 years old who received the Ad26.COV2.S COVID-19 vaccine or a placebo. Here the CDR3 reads CATTSGGVSYNEQFF. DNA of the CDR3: TGTGCCACTACTAGCGGGGGGGTCTCTTACAATGAGCAGTTCTTC.